This is a list of T cell receptor beta chains from one sample in a study of T cells in localized non-small cell lung cancer. Sequencing was performed with immunoSEQ multiplex PCR; in TCRdb, only in-frame clones are kept and a portion is missing. Of 2,500 to 3,000 clones in the sample, 27% were seen once. This material consisted of normal lung tissue next to the tumor, taken before any cancer treatment. The receptors derive from a man aged 40 to 70 with stage I lung adenocarcinoma. Each CDR3 is given with its conserved first and last residue. Fields, in order: clone size, D gene, J gene, V gene, CDR3 protein, CDR3 DNA. D genes are given only for firm matches. Some rows mark clone size as missing; the rest say once, few, many or name a class of expanded clone.

>-|-|TRBJ2-2|TRBV5-1
CATKRTVNTGELFF
TGCGCCACCAAACGGACGGTAAACACCGGGGAGCTGTTTTTT
>-|-|TRBJ1-2|TRBV5-1
CASSRGGEENYGYTF
TGCGCCAGCAGCAGGGGCGGCGAAGAAAACTATGGCTACACCTTC
>-|-|TRBJ2-5|TRBV30
CAWARGRVDQETQYF
TGTGCCTGGGCGCGGGGCAGGGTAGATCAAGAGACCCAGTACTTC
>medium-sized|TRBD2|TRBJ2-5|TRBV11-3
CASSLGTSGMRETQYF
TGTGCCAGCAGCTTGGGTACTAGCGGGATGAGAGAGACCCAGTACTTC
>medium-sized|-|TRBJ1-2|TRBV6-8
CASSYSPGSNYGYTF
TGTGCCAGCAGTTACTCGCCAGGGAGTAACTATGGCTACACCTTC
>few|-|TRBJ1-1|TRBV15
CATSRDQVGTEAFF
TGTGCCACCAGCAGAGATCAGGTTGGAACTGAAGCTTTCTTT
>-|-|TRBJ1-2|TRBV6-8
CASSYSSGVGYTF
TGTGCCAGCAGTTACTCGTCGGGAGTTGGCTACACCTTC
>-|-|TRBJ1-1|TRBV19
CASSMKADTEAFF
TGTGCCAGTAGTATGAAGGCAGACACTGAAGCTTTCTTT
>few|-|TRBJ2-3|TRBV15
CATSRDAAGGTDTQYF
TGTGCCACCAGCAGAGATGCGGCAGGGGGCACAGATACGCAGTATTTT
>-|-|TRBJ1-1|TRBV30
CAWRLGGQGYEAFF
TGTGCCTGGAGGCTGGGGGGACAAGGATATGAAGCTTTCTTT
>large|TRBD1|TRBJ2-2|TRBV5-1
CASRGVRDRAQGVNTGELFF
TGCGCCAGCCGGGGGGTCCGGGACAGGGCCCAGGGAGTGAACACCGGGGAGCTGTTTTTT